Following are 32 T cell receptor beta chains from one sample sequenced in a study of blood T cell repertoires in COVID-19. Clones were read by immunoSEQ multiplex PCR, and TCRdb kept only the in-frame ones, dropping some. The sample carries 130,000 to 150,000 clones, about 80% recorded once. Material for sequencing was peripheral blood. The source is a woman older than 75 with acute or convalescent COVID-19.

The V call is TRBV2, the J call TRBJ2-7; D not resolved. Germline V gene sequence: CDR1 SNHLY, CDR2 FYNNEI. This CDR3 spans 14 amino acids. With 3 bases removed from V and 3 bases from J, the gap between germline ends came to 12 bases. CDR3 residues: CASSDWVGSYEQYF. CDR3 DNA: TGTGCCAGCAGTGATTGGGTGGGCAGCTACGAGCAGTACTTC.

The chain uses TRBV7-8 and TRBJ2-2; TRBD1 matches 7 bases. The CDR3 totals 16 residues. Germline V gene sequence: CDR1 SGHVS, CDR2 FQNEAQ. The junction had 3 bases not matched to a gene; V was cut back by 1 base and J by 1 base. Here the CDR3 DNA reads TGTGCCAGCAGCTTAGGTGGGACAGTGAACACCGGGGAGCTGTTTTTT. Amino acids: CASSLGGTVNTGELFF.

The CDR3 protein is CASSYTSGGSEQFF. Here the CDR3 DNA reads TGTGCCAGCAGCTATACTAGCGGGGGGAGTGAGCAGTTCTTC. The V and J genes are TRBV11-3 and TRBJ2-1; 12 bases agree with TRBD2. Germline V lookup: CDR1 SGHNT, CDR2 YENEEA. CDR3 length: 14 amino acids. J gave up 9 bases and V 4 bases, and 4 bases lay outside the gene matches.

V and J are TRBV5-1 and TRBJ1-2; TRBD1 aligns across 11 bases. The germline CDR1 and CDR2 sequences are SGHRS and YFSETQ. The CDR3 covers 15 residues. V was pared by 2 bases and J by 6 bases, with 6 bases of the junction left unmatched. CDR3 sequence (DNA): TGCGCCAGCAGCTTAGGACAGGGGGCGATTGATGGCTACACCTTC. It yields the protein CASSLGQGAIDGYTF.

The V call is TRBV6-5, the J call TRBJ1-1; D gene uncertain. Germline V gene sequence: CDR1 MNHEY, CDR2 SVGAGI. Trimming shortened V by 7 bases and J by 5 bases, and 17 bases separated the two germline ends. The CDR3 consists of 14 residues. CDR3 amino acids: CASTTDGGGTEAFF. The CDR3 bases are TGTGCCAGCACCACGGACGGAGGCGGAACTGAAGCTTTCTTT.

The V gene is TRBV6-5, the J gene TRBJ1-1; D is possibly TRBD1 (6 bases). The germline gives CDR1 MNHEY, CDR2 SVGAGI. The V end was cut by 2 bases, the J end by 0 bases, with 10 bases between. The CDR3 length is 15 residues. The CDR3: CASSYGGALNTEAFF. CDR3 DNA: TGTGCCAGCAGTTACGGGGGGGCGTTGAACACTGAAGCTTTCTTT.

The CDR3 loop is CASSPYRVNTEAFF. In DNA form, the CDR3 reads TGTGCCAGCAGCCCATACAGGGTGAACACTGAAGCTTTCTTT. This sequence joins TRBV7-9 and TRBJ1-1; perhaps TRBD1 as D (6 bases). V was clipped by 5 bases and J by 0 bases, with 10 bases between them. The germline V gene has CDR1 SEHNR and CDR2 FQNEAQ (reference sequence). The CDR3 is 14 residues long.

This clone appeared a single time. The genes are TRBV5-1 and TRBJ1-1; D ambiguous. V was trimmed by 0 bases and J by 4 bases, leaving 13 bases between them. The germline V gene has CDR1 SGHRS and CDR2 YFSETQ. There are 15 residues in the CDR3. The CDR3 DNA reads as TGCGCCAGCAGCTTGGATTCAAACCTGGCCACTGAAGCTTTCTTT. Its protein is CASSLDSNLATEAFF.

CDR3 nucleotides: TGTGCCAGAAGCCCGGACATTGACACTGAAGCTTTCTTT. Protein sequence: CARSPDIDTEAFF. V and J are TRBV7-5 and TRBJ1-1; TRBD1 is the table's D call, not checked against the DNA. TRBV7-5 has pseudogene status. The CDR3 is made up of 13 amino acids.

This clone showed up just a few times. This sequence joins TRBV7-8 and TRBJ1-6; D is possibly TRBD1 (5 bases). Trimming took 5 bases from V and 10 from J, leaving 18 bases between them. The CDR3 is 15 residues long. Germline-derived CDR1 and CDR2 are SGHVS and FQNEAQ. CDR3 DNA sequence: TGTGCCAGCAGCCCCGGGGCTCGGGGGGGATCACCCCTCCACTTT. Translation: CASSPGARGGSPLHF.

The chain links TRBV3-1 (or the pseudogene TRBV3-2) to TRBJ1-3; 8 nucleotides match TRBD1. The CDR3 covers 17 residues. In germline, CDR1 is LGHDT, CDR2 YNNKEL (reference sequence). Trimming at V came to 0 bases and at J to 2 bases, leaving 6 bases not matched to a gene. The CDR3: CASSQEGAGGTGNTIYF. The CDR3 bases are TGTGCCAGCAGCCAAGAAGGGGCAGGGGGCACTGGAAACACCATATATTTT.

V is TRBV29-1 and J is TRBJ1-1, with TRBD1 identical over 10 bases. The junction had 10 bases not matched to a gene; V was cut back by 3 bases and J by 3 bases. This CDR3 contains 16 residues. Germline V CDR1 and CDR2: SQVTM, ANQGSEA. CDR3 in amino acids: CSVDRDRGPGDTEAFF. The CDR3 DNA follows: TGCAGCGTTGACCGCGACAGGGGGCCGGGTGACACTGAAGCTTTCTTT.

This clone has a single count. The chain uses TRBV29-1 and TRBJ1-1, with 9 bases matching TRBD1. J lost 1 base, V lost 8 bases, and 2 bases had no gene match. Germline values: CDR1 SQVTM, CDR2 ANQGSEA. CDR3 length: 12 residues. The CDR3 here is CSTDRGNTEAFF. In DNA, the CDR3 is TGCAGCACGGACAGGGGGAACACTGAAGCTTTCTTT.

The J gene is TRBJ1-1, the V gene TRBV11-3; D uncertain. The germline CDR1 and CDR2 sequences are SGHNT and YENEEA. V gave up 10 bases and J gave up 5 bases, with 14 bases separating them. The CDR3 is 12 amino acids. In nucleotides, the CDR3 is TGTGCCAACGCCGAAACGGGGACTGAAGCTTTCTTT. The encoded protein is CANAETGTEAFF. The complete variable domain, with remaining parts taken from reference TRBV11-3 and TRBJ1-1, reads EAGVVQSPRYKIIEKKQPVAFWCNPISGHNTLYWYLQNLGQGPELLIRYENEEAVDDSQLPKDRFSAERLKGVDSTLKIQPAELGDSAVYLCANAETGTEAFFGQGTRLTVV.

This clone showed up just a few times. The V gene is TRBV7-9, the J gene TRBJ2-4; TRBD1 aligns across 9 bases. Per the germline V gene, CDR1 is SEHNR and CDR2 is FQNEAQ (reference sequence). V shed 4 bases and J 5 bases; nucleotides not matched to a gene: 6. The CDR3 sequence is 15 residues long. The CDR3 nucleotides read TGTGCCAGCAGCTCAGGACAGGGGCGGGAAAACATTCAGTACTTC. Protein product: CASSSGQGRENIQYF.

In its sample, this clone was seen a few times. The chain recombines TRBV3-1 (or the pseudogene TRBV3-2) with TRBJ1-6, with 11 positions matching TRBD1. This CDR3 has 15 amino acids. Per germline, CDR1 LGHDT and CDR2 YNNKEL (reference sequence). Unmatched junction bases numbered 3, after V lost 7 bases and J lost 4 bases. CDR3 DNA sequence: TGTGCCAGCAAGGACAGGGGGCTTTATAATTCACCCCTCCACTTT. Encoded protein: CASKDRGLYNSPLHF.

The gene calls are TRBV7-9 and TRBJ1-1; the match to TRBD1 covers 7 bases. CDR1 is SEHNR, CDR2 FQNEAQ, per germline (reference sequence). This CDR3 comprises 13 residues. J was trimmed by 4 bases and V by 6 bases; bases with no gene match: 5. CDR3 sequence reads: CASSPQGSTEAFF. The CDR3 DNA reads as TGTGCCAGCAGTCCACAGGGGAGCACTGAAGCTTTCTTT.

The chain has TRBV6-5 and TRBJ1-2; TRBD1 matches at 10 bases. The trim removed 3 bases at V and 10 bases at J, leaving 11 bases unmatched. The CDR3 extends over 15 amino acids. Germline V lookup: CDR1 MNHEY, CDR2 SVGAGI. The CDR3 spells CASSYPGQGTIFYTF. CDR3 sequence (DNA): TGTGCCAGCAGTTATCCGGGACAGGGGACCATATTCTACACCTTC.

The chain links TRBV29-1 to TRBJ2-7; D is unclear. Germline V lookup: CDR1 SQVTM, CDR2 ANQGSEA. V lost 6 bases, J lost 2 bases, and 8 bases lay in between. The CDR3 consists of 11 residues. As DNA, the CDR3 is TGCAGCGTAGCTGTCGCCTACGAGCAGTACTTC. This translates into CSVAVAYEQYF.

This chain uses TRBV7-3 with TRBJ2-3; D is ambiguous. This CDR3 has 13 residues. The V end was cut by 4 bases, the J end by 1 base, with 6 bases between. Germline V gene sequence: CDR1 SGHTA, CDR2 FQGTGA. The CDR3 DNA reads TGTGCCAGCAGCTGGAGCGGCACAGATACGCAGTATTTT. It specifies CASSWSGTDTQYF.

The rearrangement links TRBV11-3 to TRBJ2-2, with 12 bases aligning to TRBD2. The CDR3 contains 19 residues. CDR1 and CDR2 from the germline V gene are SGHNT and YENEEA. After removal of 5 bases from V and 5 bases from J, the junction contained 15 bases not matched to a gene. The CDR3 sequence is CASSPRLAGDYRGTGELFF. The CDR3 DNA reads as TGTGCCAGCAGCCCCCGACTAGCGGGGGACTATAGGGGGACCGGGGAGCTGTTTTTT.

The rearrangement links TRBV11-2 to TRBJ1-1; unclear D gene. Trimming removed 3 bases at V and 1 base at J, with 9 bases between. The CDR3 sequence is 14 residues long. The germline V gene has CDR1 SGHAT and CDR2 FQNNGV. In DNA, the CDR3 is TGTGCCAGCAGCTTGGCGACTTGGAACACTGAAGCTTTCTTT. Encoded protein: CASSLATWNTEAFF.

This chain connects TRBV6-6 to TRBJ2-7; TRBD1 aligns across 10 bases. Germline CDR1 and CDR2: MNHNY and SVGAGI (reference sequence). CDR3 length: 15 residues. Germline trimming cut 5 bases from V and 4 bases from J; bases unmatched to any gene: 8. CDR3 in DNA: TGTGCCAGCAGTACACCGGGACAGGGGATTTACGAGCAGTACTTC. Amino acid sequence: CASSTPGQGIYEQYF.

This clone was counted a single time. The CDR3 is CASSPVPPHEQYF. DNA of the CDR3: TGCGCCAGCAGCCCCGTTCCTCCCCACGAGCAGTACTTC. V gene TRBV5-1 combines with J gene TRBJ2-7, with no clear D. The CDR3 is 13 residues long. Germline CDR1 SGHRS, CDR2 YFSETQ. Between the trimmed V and J ends, which lost 4 bases and 5 bases, there was a span of 13 bases.

This clone was recorded only once. The chain joins TRBV19 to TRBJ1-2, with 9 nucleotides matching TRBD1. Trimming at V came to 6 bases and at J to 7 bases, leaving 18 bases not matched to a gene. Per germline, CDR1 LNHDA and CDR2 SQIVND (reference sequence). This CDR3 contains 17 residues. CDR3 DNA: TGTGCCAGTAGCGGGACCGGACAAACAGGGGGCCGAGGTGGCTACACCTTC. Amino acids: CASSGTGQTGGRGGYTF.

The chain has TRBV5-1 and TRBJ1-1; D is uncertain. V lost 4 bases, J lost 2 bases, and 9 bases lay in between. This CDR3 spans 13 amino acids. Germline lookup yields CDR1 SGHRS and CDR2 YFSETQ. The DNA of the CDR3 is TGCGCCAGCAGCGCCGACTCCAACACTGAAGCTTTCTTT. It codes for CASSADSNTEAFF.

This clone was picked up one time. The chain combines TRBV7-8 with TRBJ1-2, with 9 bases matching TRBD1. The CDR3 has 16 amino acids. Germline-derived CDR1 and CDR2 are SGHVS and FQNEAQ. V trimming: 2 bases; J trimming: 0 bases; junction bases outside the gene matches: 4. CDR3 loop: CASSLSWTGANYGYTF. In DNA form, the CDR3 reads TGTGCCAGCAGCTTATCTTGGACAGGGGCTAACTATGGCTACACCTTC.

CDR3 loop: CASSSRDSRVSPLHF. CDR3 DNA sequence: TGTGCCAGCAGTTCCCGGGACAGCCGCGTTTCACCCCTCCACTTT. The chain is built from TRBV27 and TRBJ1-6; 7 bases map to TRBD1. Per germline, CDR1 MNHEY and CDR2 SMNVEV (reference sequence). This CDR3 has 15 residues. The J segment lost 9 bases and the V segment lost 4 bases, leaving 9 bases of the junction unmatched.

This CDR3 reads CASSFDRGNTEAFF. The CDR3 bases are TGTGCCAGCAGCTTCGACAGGGGGAACACTGAAGCTTTCTTT. The rearrangement links TRBV5-4 to TRBJ1-1, with 8 positions matching TRBD1. The CDR3 length is 14 residues. Germline V CDR1 and CDR2: SGHNT, YYREEE (reference sequence). V shed 2 bases and J 1 base; nucleotides not matched to a gene: 1.

The chain recombines TRBV12-3 or TRBV12-4 with TRBJ2-5, with 7 bases fitting TRBD1. This CDR3 has 13 amino acids. V shed 5 bases, J shed 8 bases, and the junction held 8 bases outside the gene matches. The CDR3 DNA is TGTGCCAGCAGTGCCCAGGCAGGGGGAACCCAGTACTTC. Amino acids: CASSAQAGGTQYF.

V and J are TRBV5-1 and TRBJ2-2, with D possibly TRBD1 on 6 matching bases. Germline assignment: CDR1 SGHRS and CDR2 YFSETQ. This CDR3 is 14 amino acids long. Trimming took off 4 bases at V and 1 base at J, with 8 bases between the two ends. The CDR3 region has the DNA TGCGCCAGCAGCGAGGGACAGAACACCGGGGAGCTGTTTTTT. Its protein product is CASSEGQNTGELFF.

This clone was seen a handful of times. The chain has TRBV29-1 and TRBJ1-1; D remains ambiguous. This CDR3 has 15 residues. V was pared by 8 bases and J by 3 bases, with 22 bases between. Germline-derived CDR1 and CDR2 are SQVTM and ANQGSEA. CDR3 residues: CSSQVGLIYDTEAFF. CDR3 nucleotides: TGCAGCTCCCAGGTCGGACTGATTTATGACACTGAAGCTTTCTTT.